The 16 T cell receptor beta chains in this list originate from one sample, sequenced in a study of monozygotic twins with inflammatory bowel disease. Reprocessing the 5' RACE reads, TCRdb reports a single entry for every CDR3 protein and omits DNA. This repertoire includes about 300,000 distinct CDR3 sequences. The sample consisted of blood. The source is a human donor with ulcerative colitis or Crohn's disease, or a healthy co-twin of an affected twin (not recorded which).

The rearrangement links TRBV5-6 to TRBJ1-5; no DNA is available, so the TRBD1 call from TCRdb remains unchecked. This CDR3 is built from 17 residues. Germline CDR1 SGHDT, CDR2 YYEEEE. The CDR3 reads CASSWTGGTYSNQPQHF.

The chain combines TRBV27 with TRBJ2-7; the D call from TCRdb, TRBD1, cannot be confirmed without DNA. The CDR3 loop spans 14 amino acids. Per germline, CDR1 MNHEY and CDR2 SMNVEV (reference sequence). CDR3 protein: CASSQGPMLGEQYF.

V is TRBV15 and J is TRBJ1-2; TCRdb calls TRBD1, which cannot be checked without DNA. Germline lookup yields CDR1 LNHNV and CDR2 YYDKDF (reference sequence). The CDR3 contains 15 residues. CDR3 sequence: CATSRDEGVGDGYTF.

The rearrangement uses TRBV28 and TRBJ2-6; TCRdb designates TRBD1, a call that cannot be tested without DNA. The CDR3 is 18 residues long. CDR1 and CDR2 from the germline V gene are MDHEN and SYDVKM. This chain's CDR3 is CASSAQGLTVSGANVLTF.

The chain is built from TRBV18 and TRBJ1-4; as DNA is missing, the TRBD1 call by TCRdb cannot be tested. Germline-derived CDR1 and CDR2 are KGHSH and LQKENI. The CDR3 length is 16 residues. The CDR3 region is CASSAPNRGRGEKLFF.

The chain links TRBV19 to TRBJ2-3. This CDR3 has 16 amino acids. Germline CDR1 is LNHDA and CDR2 is SQIVND (reference sequence). The CDR3 protein is CASSILMSRRTDTQYF. The complete variable domain, with remaining parts taken from reference TRBV19 and TRBJ2-3, reads DGGITQSPKYLFRKEGQNVTLSCEQNLNHDAMYWYRQDPGQGLRLIYYSQIVNDFQKGDIAEGYSVSREKKESFPLTVTSAQKNPTAFYLCASSILMSRRTDTQYFGPGTRLTVL.

This sequence joins TRBV27 and TRBJ1-2. The CDR3 extends over 14 amino acids. The germline CDR1 and CDR2 sequences are MNHEY and SMNVEV (reference sequence). The CDR3 sequence is CASTTAGNNYGYTF.

V usage is TRBV5-5 and J usage is TRBJ2-7; TCRdb's D gene call, TRBD1, goes unchecked for lack of DNA. The CDR3 extends over 16 amino acids. Germline V gene lookup returns CDR1 SGHKS and CDR2 YYEKEE (reference sequence). CDR3 residues: CASSLATQGSSYEQYF.

The rearrangement uses TRBV4-3 and TRBJ1-6. The germline gives CDR1 LGHNA, CDR2 YSLEER. The CDR3 runs 13 residues. The CDR3: CASSQVDSSPLHF.

The chain joins TRBV30 to TRBJ2-2. This CDR3 spans 15 amino acids. Germline CDR1 is GTSNPN and CDR2 is SVGIG (reference sequence). The CDR3 is CAWSGSLANAGELFF.

This chain uses TRBV15 with TRBJ2-3. The CDR3 is made up of 18 amino acids. Germline lookup yields CDR1 LNHNV and CDR2 YYDKDF (reference sequence). The CDR3 sequence: CATSRQPLLAASTDTQYF. The variable domain in full, completed from reference TRBV15 and TRBJ2-3, reads DAMVIQNPRYQVTQFGKPVTLSCSQTLNHNVMYWYQQKSSQAPKLLFHYYDKDFNNEADTPDNFQSRRPNTSFCFLDIRSPGLGDTAMYLCATSRQPLLAASTDTQYFGPGTRLTVL.

V usage is TRBV10-1 and J usage is TRBJ1-1; TCRdb's assignment of TRBD1 cannot be checked, as there is no DNA. This CDR3 has 13 amino acids. Germline assignment: CDR1 WNHNN and CDR2 SYGVQD (reference sequence). CDR3: CASSKDRGTEAFF.

The chain couples TRBV5-1 to TRBJ2-5; TCRdb calls TRBD2, which cannot be checked without DNA. CDR3 length: 14 residues. Germline V gene lookup returns CDR1 SGHRS and CDR2 YFSETQ. This CDR3 is CASGLAARQETQYF.

V is TRBV14 and J is TRBJ2-3; TCRdb lists TRBD2, though no DNA is available to test this call. Germline V gives CDR1 SGHDN, CDR2 FVKESK. The CDR3 extends over 15 amino acids. This CDR3 reads CASSLLAGPTDTQYF.

The V call is TRBV12-3 or TRBV12-4, the J call TRBJ2-7; TCRdb's D gene call, TRBD2, goes unchecked for lack of DNA. CDR3 length equals 15 residues. CDR3 residues: CASSLALSGTDEQYF.

The chain employs TRBV12-3 or TRBV12-4 and TRBJ1-5; lacking DNA, the TRBD1 call made by TCRdb goes unchecked. The CDR3 spans 15 residues. This chain's CDR3 is CASSLGASGNQPQHF.